A selection of T cell receptor beta chains follows, all from one sample in a study of blood T cell repertoires in COVID-19. Here immunoSEQ multiplex PCR was the method, and the copy in TCRdb shows in-frame clones only, minus some. Of about 250,000 clones listed, 88% are singletons. The sequencing sample was made of PBMCs or T cells enriched from blood (not recorded which). The receptors were sampled from a woman between 50 and 59 years old who had recovered from COVID-19. Both conserved end residues are part of each CDR3. The order of the fields is clone size, V gene, D gene, J gene, CDR3 protein, CDR3 DNA. A D gene is named only where the DNA matches it firmly. Rows give clone size only sometimes, using once, few, many, or a class for an expanded clone.

.	TRBV28	.	TRBJ1-1	CASSPGGGFTEAFF	TGTGCCAGCAGCCCGGGGGGGGGCTTCACTGAAGCTTTCTTT
few	TRBV27	TRBD1	TRBJ1-2	CASSRRDSYGYTF	TGTGCCAGCAGTCGACGGGACAGCTATGGCTACACCTTC
.	TRBV7-2	.	TRBJ2-5	CASSSQETQYF	TGTGCCAGCAGCTCTCAAGAGACCCAGTACTTC
.	TRBV7-2	TRBD1	TRBJ2-7	CASTLLPTGAYEQYF	TGTGCCAGCACCCTCCTCCCGACAGGGGCCTACGAGCAGTACTTC
once	TRBV6-1	TRBD1	TRBJ2-4	CASSDHPGQGRNIQYF	TGTGCCAGCAGTGACCATCCCGGACAGGGTAGAAACATTCAGTACTTC
.	TRBV30	.	TRBJ1-3	CAWSVQRGASGNTIYF	TGTGCCTGGAGTGTACAACGGGGGGCCTCTGGAAACACCATATATTTT
.	TRBV28	.	TRBJ2-1	CASSGMTVSSYNEQFF	TGTGCCAGCAGTGGAATGACAGTGAGCTCCTACAATGAGCAGTTCTTC
.	TRBV11-3	TRBD2	TRBJ2-2	CASSAAGRGRSGELFF	TGTGCCAGCAGCGCGGCCGGGCGCGGGAGGTCCGGGGAGCTGTTTTTT
.	TRBV18	.	TRBJ2-1	CASSPGLHNEQFF	TGTGCCAGCTCACCAGGACTACACAATGAGCAGTTCTTC
.	TRBV4-3	TRBD2	TRBJ2-1	CASSQDRWLAGGISEQFF	TGCGCCAGCAGCCAAGATAGGTGGCTAGCGGGAGGTATTAGTGAGCAGTTCTTC
.	TRBV28	TRBD1	TRBJ2-5	CASSLMTGEETQYF	TGTGCCAGCAGTCTTATGACAGGGGAGGAGACCCAGTACTTC
.	TRBV6-5	TRBD1	TRBJ1-1	CASSFEGQGATEAFF	TGTGCCAGCAGTTTTGAAGGACAGGGGGCCACTGAAGCTTTCTTT
.	TRBV6-2/TRBV6-3	.	TRBJ2-5	CASSYSRGETQYF	TGTGCCAGCAGTTACTCGAGAGGGGAGACCCAGTACTTC
.	TRBV28	.	TRBJ1-1	CASNSKGGRTEAFF	TGTGCCAGCAATAGCAAGGGGGGGCGGACTGAAGCTTTCTTT
once	TRBV30	TRBD1	TRBJ1-6	CAWSAGQGRNSPLHF	TGTGCCTGGAGTGCCGGACAGGGTAGAAATTCACCCCTCCACTTT
.	TRBV19	TRBD1	TRBJ2-3	CASSMLVAEGQGYTDTQYF	TGTGCCAGTAGTATGCTTGTGGCGGAGGGACAGGGATACACAGATACGCAGTATTTT
.	TRBV11-2	TRBD2	TRBJ2-5	CASRGISGRGETQYF	TGTGCCAGCAGGGGCATAAGCGGGAGAGGAGAGACCCAGTACTTC
.	TRBV28	.	TRBJ1-2	CASRTDRRYGYTF	TGTGCCAGCAGAACAGACAGACGCTATGGCTACACCTTC
few	TRBV2	.	TRBJ1-3	CASSGPRDRNTIYF	TGTGCCAGCAGTGGTCCCAGGGACAGAAACACCATATATTTT
.	TRBV7-2	.	TRBJ1-2	CASSLERNYGYTF	TGTGCCAGCAGCTTAGAGCGGAACTATGGCTACACCTTC
.	TRBV30	TRBD1	TRBJ1-2	CAWSVQGQGADGYTF	TGTGCCTGGAGTGTACAAGGACAGGGGGCAGATGGCTACACCTTC
few	TRBV4-3	.	TRBJ2-3	CASSQTAKGSTDTQYF	TGCGCCAGCAGCCAAACTGCGAAGGGGAGCACAGATACGCAGTATTTT
.	TRBV27	.	TRBJ2-3	CASSLLSERPLTDTQYF	TGTGCCAGCAGCTTACTATCCGAGCGTCCCCTGACAGATACGCAGTATTTT
.	TRBV7-2	TRBD2	TRBJ2-1	CASSYQRGSYNEQFF	TGTGCCAGCAGCTACCAGCGGGGCTCCTACAATGAGCAGTTCTTC
.	TRBV6-2/TRBV6-3	TRBD2	TRBJ2-7	CASSYNPGTSGDRQQYF	TGTGCCAGCAGTTACAACCCCGGGACTAGCGGCGACAGGCAGCAGTACTTC
.	TRBV18	.	TRBJ2-1	CASSASAVRIDEQFF	TGTGCCAGCTCAGCTAGCGCGGTTCGAATTGATGAGCAGTTCTTC
.	TRBV30	.	TRBJ1-2	CAGGSGVVSYTF	TGTGCCGGGGGTTCGGGGGTCGTCTCCTACACCTTC
once	TRBV19	TRBD1	TRBJ1-5	CASSLGQGNSQPQHF	TGTGCCAGTAGTCTGGGACAGGGTAACAGTCAGCCCCAGCATTTT
few	TRBV19	TRBD1	TRBJ1-2	CASSRQGDYGYTF	TGTGCCAGTAGTAGACAGGGGGACTATGGCTACACCTTC
.	TRBV27	.	TRBJ2-7	CASSLTRVHEQYF	TGTGCCAGCAGTTTAACCAGGGTCCACGAGCAGTACTTC
.	TRBV20-1	TRBD1	TRBJ2-7	CSANRGDEQYF	TGCAGTGCCAACAGGGGGGACGAGCAGTACTTC
.	TRBV28	.	TRBJ1-4	CASSDRRIRDGNEKLFF	TGTGCCAGCAGCGACAGGCGGATCCGGGATGGAAATGAAAAACTGTTTTTT
.	TRBV28	.	TRBJ1-2	CASSGLLYGYTF	TGTGCCAGCAGTGGGCTGCTCTATGGCTACACCTTC
.	TRBV11-3	TRBD1	TRBJ2-5	CASSMGTGPQETQYF	TGTGCCAGCAGCATGGGGACAGGACCCCAAGAGACCCAGTACTTC
.	TRBV9	TRBD1	TRBJ1-2	CASSGLGTGENYGYTF	TGTGCCAGCAGCGGACTCGGGACAGGGGAAAACTATGGCTACACCTTC
.	TRBV7-2	.	TRBJ1-4	CASSSPGSGGDEKLFF	TGTGCCAGCAGCTCCCCGGGAAGCGGTGGAGATGAAAAACTGTTTTTT
.	TRBV6-2/TRBV6-3	.	TRBJ1-1	CASSSQGNTEAFF	TGTGCCAGCAGTTCACAGGGGAACACTGAAGCTTTCTTT
.	TRBV18	TRBD2	TRBJ2-3	CASSPTSGRLDTQYF	TGTGCCAGCTCACCAACTAGCGGGAGGTTAGATACGCAGTATTTT
.	TRBV4-1	.	TRBJ2-4	CASSQNQDRDIQYF	TGCGCCAGCAGCCAAAATCAGGATCGAGACATTCAGTACTTC
.	TRBV18	TRBD1	TRBJ1-5	CASSPGQGAQPQHF	TGTGCCAGCTCACCGGGACAGGGGGCTCAGCCCCAGCATTTT
few	TRBV6-5	.	TRBJ1-2	CASSLLENHGYTF	TGTGCCAGCAGTTTGTTAGAAAACCATGGCTACACCTTC